The 11 T cell receptor beta chains listed next were all sequenced from one sample in a study of regulatory T cells in long-lasting Graves disease. This sample's time point: persistent/refractory GD, antithyroid drugs over 5 years with positive TRAb. Preparation of the TCR library used RNA extracted from PBMCs. The authors built TCR beta libraries using iRepertoire HTBI primers and Arm-PCR of CDR3 regions. TCRdb re-analysed the multiplex PCR reads in MiXCR, keeping a single row per CDR3 protein. The top ten clones hold 14% of a sample with 350,000 to 450,000 distinct CDR3 sequences, roughly 21% of them seen once. The specimen was peripheral blood mononuclear cells (PBMCs), collected when the disease was refractory, from a patient treated with antithyroid drugs. The receptors derive from a female donor with Graves disease.

This chain uses TRBV6-1 with TRBJ2-7, with 9 bases identical to TRBD2. Germline values: CDR1 MNHNS, CDR2 SASEGT. This CDR3 is built from 14 residues. The V gene end was trimmed by 6 bases and the J gene end by 4 bases; junction bases not matched to a gene: 7. CDR3 residues: CASRTFSGSYEQYF. DNA for the CDR3: TGTGCCAGCAGAACCTTTAGCGGGAGTTACGAGCAGTACTTC.

The chain is built from TRBV15 and TRBJ1-4, with D perhaps TRBD1 (6 bases). Germline V gene data show CDR1 as LNHNV and CDR2 as YYDKDF (reference sequence). V was shortened by 4 bases and J by 3 bases, with 9 bases between the two germline ends. CDR3 size: 14 residues. CDR3 protein: CATSTRGANEKLFF. The DNA for the CDR3 is TGTGCCACCAGCACCAGGGGAGCTAATGAAAAACTGTTTTTT. Based on the CDR3 plus reference TRBV15 and TRBJ1-4, the full variable domain is DAMVIQNPRYQVTQFGKPVTLSCSQTLNHNVMYWYQQKSSQAPKLLFHYYDKDFNNEADTPDNFQSRRPNTSFCFLDIRSPGLGDTAMYLCATSTRGANEKLFFGSGTQLSVL.

This clonotype was seen at least ten times. The rearrangement uses TRBV2 and TRBJ2-2; D is perhaps TRBD1 (6 bases). The germline V gene encodes CDR1 SNHLY and CDR2 FYNNEI. Trimming removed 6 bases at V and 4 bases at J, with 9 bases between. The CDR3 consists of 13 residues. DNA of the CDR3: TGTGCCAGCAGGGTCAGGGGCACCGGGGAGCTGTTTTTT. Translating gives CASRVRGTGELFF.

This clonotype has just a few counts. This chain uses TRBV7-9 with TRBJ2-7; tentatively, D is TRBD1 (5 bases). The CDR3 runs to 15 residues. Trimming removed 3 bases at V and 5 bases at J, with 17 bases between. Germline V gene lookup returns CDR1 SEHNR and CDR2 FQNEAQ (reference sequence). CDR3 amino acids: CASSFEQVQINEQYF. CDR3 nucleotide sequence: TGTGCCAGCAGCTTCGAACAGGTACAAATCAACGAGCAGTACTTC.

The chain uses TRBV20-1 and TRBJ2-6; D is unclear. The V gene lost 6 bases and the J gene lost 1 base, with 7 bases spanning the gap. This CDR3 spans 13 amino acids. Looked up from germline, CDR1 is DFQATT and CDR2 is SNEGSKA (reference sequence). CDR3 in amino acids: CSASESGANVLTF. CDR3 in DNA: TGCAGTGCCTCCGAGTCTGGGGCCAACGTCCTGACTTTC.

This chain connects TRBV5-1 to TRBJ1-1; TRBD1 matches 9 bases. V gave up 4 bases and J gave up 0 bases; unmatched junction bases: 4. CDR1 is SGHRS, CDR2 YFSETQ, per germline. The CDR3 is 15 amino acids. The chain's CDR3 is CASSQRQGVNTEAFF. The CDR3 DNA reads TGCGCCAGCAGCCAGAGACAGGGGGTGAACACTGAAGCTTTCTTT. Full variable domain (remainder filled in from reference TRBV5-1 and TRBJ1-1): KAGVTQTPRYLIKTRGQQVTLSCSPISGHRSVSWYQQTPGQGLQFLFEYFSETQRNKGNFPGRFSGRQFSNSRSEMNVSTLELGDSALYLCASSQRQGVNTEAFFGQGTRLTVV.

Only a few counts were recorded for this clonotype. This chain links TRBV2 with TRBJ1-5; no reliable D call. Germline V gene sequence: CDR1 SNHLY, CDR2 FYNNEI. The CDR3 length is 12 residues. V lost 4 bases, J lost 3 bases, and 4 bases lay in between. In DNA, the CDR3 is TGTGCCAGCAGTGTAAACAATCAGCCCCAGCATTTT. It is translated as CASSVNNQPQHF.

This clonotype was seen many times. This chain connects TRBV27 to TRBJ1-6; no reliable D call. Trimming took 3 bases from V and 8 from J, leaving 8 bases between them. Germline CDR1 and CDR2: MNHEY and SMNVEV (reference sequence). The CDR3 is made up of 13 amino acids. The CDR3 bases are TGTGCCAGCAGTTTCGACGGATATTCACCCCTCCACTTT. Translation: CASSFDGYSPLHF.

This clonotype turned up a few times. The chain couples TRBV6-1 to TRBJ2-7; D is ambiguous. The V gene lost 0 bases and the J gene lost 7 bases, with 10 bases spanning the gap. The CDR3 covers 13 residues. Per the germline V gene, CDR1 is MNHNS and CDR2 is SASEGT. This CDR3 is CASSEAMSYEQYF. For the CDR3, the DNA is TGTGCCAGCAGTGAAGCTATGAGTTATGAGCAGTACTTC.

The gene calls are TRBV6-1 and TRBJ2-3; the match to TRBD1 covers 9 bases. The CDR3 is made up of 15 amino acids. Germline V gene data show CDR1 as MNHNS and CDR2 as SASEGT. V trimming: 5 bases; J trimming: 7 bases; junction bases outside the gene matches: 10. CDR3 in DNA: TGTGCCAGCAGTACGGGACAGGGTAAAGGAAATACGCAGTATTTT. It encodes CASSTGQGKGNTQYF.

This clonotype was found many times. V gene TRBV7-6 combines with J gene TRBJ2-5, with TRBD2 as a possible D gene (6 bases). CDR1 SGHVS and CDR2 FNYEAQ come from the germline V gene. This CDR3 spans 13 amino acids. The V gene lost 2 bases and the J gene lost 5 bases, with 9 bases spanning the gap. The CDR3, as DNA: TGTGCCAGCAGCTTAAAGGGGAGGGAGACCCAGTACTTC. It specifies CASSLKGRETQYF.